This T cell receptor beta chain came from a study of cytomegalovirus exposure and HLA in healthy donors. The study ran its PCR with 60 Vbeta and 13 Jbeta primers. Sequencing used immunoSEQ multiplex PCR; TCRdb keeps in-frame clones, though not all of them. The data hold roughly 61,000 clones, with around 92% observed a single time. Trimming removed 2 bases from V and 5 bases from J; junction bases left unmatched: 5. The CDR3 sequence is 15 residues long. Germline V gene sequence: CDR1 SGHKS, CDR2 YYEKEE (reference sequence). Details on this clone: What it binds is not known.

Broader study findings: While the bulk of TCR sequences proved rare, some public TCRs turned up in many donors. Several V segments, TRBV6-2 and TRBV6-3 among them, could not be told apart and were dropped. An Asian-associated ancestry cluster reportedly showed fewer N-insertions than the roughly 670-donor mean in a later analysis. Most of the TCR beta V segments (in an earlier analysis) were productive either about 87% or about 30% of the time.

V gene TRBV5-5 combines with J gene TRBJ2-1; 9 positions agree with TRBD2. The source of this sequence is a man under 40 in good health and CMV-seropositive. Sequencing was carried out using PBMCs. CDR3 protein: CASSFEIAGDNEQFF. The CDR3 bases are TGTGCCAGCAGCTTTGAGATAGCGGGAGACAATGAGCAGTTCTTC.